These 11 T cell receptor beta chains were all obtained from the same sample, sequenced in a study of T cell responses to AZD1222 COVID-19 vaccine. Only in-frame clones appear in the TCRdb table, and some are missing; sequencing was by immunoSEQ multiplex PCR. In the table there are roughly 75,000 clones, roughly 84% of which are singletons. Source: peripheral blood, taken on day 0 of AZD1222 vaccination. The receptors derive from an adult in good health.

DNA for the CDR3: TGCGCCAGCAGCCACATGGGACAGGGGGTCCCAGAAGCTTTCTTT. Its protein is CASSHMGQGVPEAFF. The chain couples TRBV4-1 to TRBJ1-1; 11 bases match TRBD1. The V gene end was trimmed by 3 bases and the J gene end by 8 bases; junction bases not matched to a gene: 8. This CDR3 is built from 15 residues. Germline CDR1 reads MGHRA; CDR2 reads YSYEKL.

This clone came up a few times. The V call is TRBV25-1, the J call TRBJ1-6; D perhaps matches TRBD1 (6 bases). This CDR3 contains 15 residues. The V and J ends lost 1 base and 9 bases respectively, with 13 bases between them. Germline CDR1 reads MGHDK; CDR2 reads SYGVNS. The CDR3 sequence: CASSEFGGPSSPLHF. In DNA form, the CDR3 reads TGTGCCAGCAGTGAATTTGGGGGGCCCAGTTCACCCCTCCACTTT.

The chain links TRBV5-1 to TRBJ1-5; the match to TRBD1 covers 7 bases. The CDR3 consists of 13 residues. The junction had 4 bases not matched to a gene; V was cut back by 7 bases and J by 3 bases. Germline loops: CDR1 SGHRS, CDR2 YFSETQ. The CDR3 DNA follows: TGCGCCAGCGCACAGGGGATCAATCAGCCCCAGCATTTT. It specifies CASAQGINQPQHF.

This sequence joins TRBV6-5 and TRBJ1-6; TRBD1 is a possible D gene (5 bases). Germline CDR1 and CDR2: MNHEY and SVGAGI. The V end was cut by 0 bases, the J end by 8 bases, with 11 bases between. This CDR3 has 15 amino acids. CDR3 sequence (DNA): TGTGCCAGCAGTTACTCCAGGACAAGAGATTCACCCCTCCACTTT. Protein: CASSYSRTRDSPLHF.

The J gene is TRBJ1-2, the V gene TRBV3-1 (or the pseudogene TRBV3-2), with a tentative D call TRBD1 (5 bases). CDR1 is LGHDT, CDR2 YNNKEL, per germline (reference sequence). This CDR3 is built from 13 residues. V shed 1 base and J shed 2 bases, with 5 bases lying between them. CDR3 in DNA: TGTGCCAGCAGCCAAGCAGGGAACTATGGCTACACCTTC. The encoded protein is CASSQAGNYGYTF.

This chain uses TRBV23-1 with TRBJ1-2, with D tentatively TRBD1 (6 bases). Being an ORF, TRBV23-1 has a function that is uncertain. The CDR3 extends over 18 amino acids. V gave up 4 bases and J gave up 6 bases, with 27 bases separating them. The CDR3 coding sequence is TGCGCCAGCAGTCGGAAGTATAAGAGAGCGGACAGACAAAATGGCTACACCTTC. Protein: CASSRKYKRADRQNGYTF.

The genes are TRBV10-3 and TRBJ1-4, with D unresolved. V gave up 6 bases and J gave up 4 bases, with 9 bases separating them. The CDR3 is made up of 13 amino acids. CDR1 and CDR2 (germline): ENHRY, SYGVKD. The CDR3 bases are TGTGCCATCAGGTCTGGGGATAATGAAAAACTGTTTTTT. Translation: CAIRSGDNEKLFF.

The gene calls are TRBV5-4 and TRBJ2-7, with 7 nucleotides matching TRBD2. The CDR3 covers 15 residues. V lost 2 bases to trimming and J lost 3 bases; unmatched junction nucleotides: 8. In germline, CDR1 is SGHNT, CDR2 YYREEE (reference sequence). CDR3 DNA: TGTGCCAGCAGCTTTCGGCCCGGGGGGTACTACGAGCAGTACTTC. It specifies CASSFRPGGYYEQYF.

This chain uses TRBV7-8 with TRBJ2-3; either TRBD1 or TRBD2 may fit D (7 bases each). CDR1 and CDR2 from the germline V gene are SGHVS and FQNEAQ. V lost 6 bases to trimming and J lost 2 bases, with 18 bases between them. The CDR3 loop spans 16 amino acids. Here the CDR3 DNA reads TGTGCCAGCAGGACCCAGGGGGGGAGCCTCACAGATACGCAGTATTTT. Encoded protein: CASRTQGGSLTDTQYF.

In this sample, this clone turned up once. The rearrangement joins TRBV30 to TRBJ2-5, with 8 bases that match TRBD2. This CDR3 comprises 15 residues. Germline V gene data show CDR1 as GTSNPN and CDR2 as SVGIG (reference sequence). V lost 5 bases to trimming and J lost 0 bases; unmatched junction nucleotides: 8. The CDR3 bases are TGTGCCTGGGACCTGAGCGGGGGACACCAAGAGACCCAGTACTTC. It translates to CAWDLSGGHQETQYF.

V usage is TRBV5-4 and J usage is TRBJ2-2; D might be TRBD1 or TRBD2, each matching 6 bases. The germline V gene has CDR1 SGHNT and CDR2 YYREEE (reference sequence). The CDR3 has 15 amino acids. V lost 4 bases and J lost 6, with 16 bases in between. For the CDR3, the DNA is TGTGCCAGCAGCCTCCAAGGGGGGTTCGCCGGGGAGCTGTTTTTT. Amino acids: CASSLQGGFAGELFF.